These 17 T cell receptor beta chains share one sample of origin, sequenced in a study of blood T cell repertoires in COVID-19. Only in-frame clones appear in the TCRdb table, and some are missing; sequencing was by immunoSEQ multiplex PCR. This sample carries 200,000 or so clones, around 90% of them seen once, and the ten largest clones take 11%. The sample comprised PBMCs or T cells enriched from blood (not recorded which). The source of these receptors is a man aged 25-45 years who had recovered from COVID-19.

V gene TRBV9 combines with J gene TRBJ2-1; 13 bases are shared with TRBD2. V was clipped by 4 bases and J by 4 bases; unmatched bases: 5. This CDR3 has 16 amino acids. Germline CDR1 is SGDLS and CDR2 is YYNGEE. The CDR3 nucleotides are TGTGCCAGCAGCTTCAGGACTAGCGGGAGATACAATGAGCAGTTCTTC. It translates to CASSFRTSGRYNEQFF. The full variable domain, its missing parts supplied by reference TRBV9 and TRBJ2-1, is DSGVTQTPKHLITATGQRVTLRCSPRSGDLSVYWYQQSLDQGLQFLIQYYNGEERAKGNILERFSAQQFPDLHSELNLSSLELGDSALYFCASSFRTSGRYNEQFFGPGTRLTVL.

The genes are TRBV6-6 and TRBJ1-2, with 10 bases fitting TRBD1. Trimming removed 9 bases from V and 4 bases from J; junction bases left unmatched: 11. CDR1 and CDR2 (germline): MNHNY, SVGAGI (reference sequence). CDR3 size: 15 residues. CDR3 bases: TGTGCCAGTAACTCGGGACAGGGGTTAGCCTATGGCTACACCTTC. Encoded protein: CASNSGQGLAYGYTF.

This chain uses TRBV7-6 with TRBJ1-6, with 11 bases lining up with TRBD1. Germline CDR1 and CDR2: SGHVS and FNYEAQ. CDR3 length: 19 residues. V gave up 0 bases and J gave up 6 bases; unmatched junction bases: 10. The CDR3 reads CASSLADGTGGKSNSPLHF. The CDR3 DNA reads TGTGCCAGCAGCTTAGCTGATGGGACAGGGGGGAAAAGTAATTCACCCCTCCACTTT.

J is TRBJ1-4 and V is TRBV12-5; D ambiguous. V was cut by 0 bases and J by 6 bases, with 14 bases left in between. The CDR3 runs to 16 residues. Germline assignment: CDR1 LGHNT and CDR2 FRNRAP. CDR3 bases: TGTGCTAGTGGTTTGGTACTGGAGGGTAAGGATGAAAAACTGTTTTTT. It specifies CASGLVLEGKDEKLFF.

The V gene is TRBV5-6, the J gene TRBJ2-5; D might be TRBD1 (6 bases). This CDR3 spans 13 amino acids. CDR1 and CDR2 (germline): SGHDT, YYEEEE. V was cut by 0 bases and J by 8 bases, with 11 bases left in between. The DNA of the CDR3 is TGTGCCAGCAGCTTGGATCGAGGGGGAACCCAGTACTTC. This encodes CASSLDRGGTQYF.

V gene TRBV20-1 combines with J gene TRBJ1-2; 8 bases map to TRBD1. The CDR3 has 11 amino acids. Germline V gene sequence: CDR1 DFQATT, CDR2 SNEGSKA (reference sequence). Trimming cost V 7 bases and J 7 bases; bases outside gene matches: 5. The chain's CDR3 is CSGGTGLGYTF. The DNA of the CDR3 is TGCAGTGGCGGGACAGGCCTTGGCTACACCTTC.

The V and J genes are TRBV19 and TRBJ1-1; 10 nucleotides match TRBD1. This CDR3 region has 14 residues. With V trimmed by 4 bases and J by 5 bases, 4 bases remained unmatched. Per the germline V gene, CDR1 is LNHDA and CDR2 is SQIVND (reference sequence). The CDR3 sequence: CASSNRDRGTEAFF. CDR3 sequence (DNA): TGTGCCAGTAGTAACCGGGACAGGGGTACTGAAGCTTTCTTT.

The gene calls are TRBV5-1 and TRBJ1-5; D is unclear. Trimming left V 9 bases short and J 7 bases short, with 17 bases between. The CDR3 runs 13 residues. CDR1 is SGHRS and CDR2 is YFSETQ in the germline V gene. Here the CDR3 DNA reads TGCGCCACCAAAGGTAGGAGGAACCAGCCCCAGCATTTT. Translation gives CATKGRRNQPQHF.

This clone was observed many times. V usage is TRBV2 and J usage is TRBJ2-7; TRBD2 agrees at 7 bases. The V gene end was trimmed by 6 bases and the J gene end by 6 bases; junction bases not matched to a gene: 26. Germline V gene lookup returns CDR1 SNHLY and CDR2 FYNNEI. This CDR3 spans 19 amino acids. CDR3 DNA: TGTGCCAGCAGACCCTGGTCGGGAGGAGGCGGGGAACGATCTGGCGAGCAGTACTTC. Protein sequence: CASRPWSGGGGERSGEQYF. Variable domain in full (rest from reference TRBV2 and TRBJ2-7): EPEVTQTPSHQVTQMGQEVILRCVPISNHLYFYWYRQILGQKVEFLVSFYNNEISEKSEIFDDQFSVERPDGSNFTLKIRSTKLEDSAMYFCASRPWSGGGGERSGEQYFGPGTRLTVT.

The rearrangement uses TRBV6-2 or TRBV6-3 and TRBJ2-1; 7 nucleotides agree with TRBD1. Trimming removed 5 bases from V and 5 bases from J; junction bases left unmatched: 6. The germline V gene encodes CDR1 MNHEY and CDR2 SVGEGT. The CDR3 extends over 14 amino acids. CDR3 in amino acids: CASSRGQGDNEQFF. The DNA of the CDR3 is TGTGCCAGCAGTAGGGGGCAGGGCGACAATGAGCAGTTCTTC.

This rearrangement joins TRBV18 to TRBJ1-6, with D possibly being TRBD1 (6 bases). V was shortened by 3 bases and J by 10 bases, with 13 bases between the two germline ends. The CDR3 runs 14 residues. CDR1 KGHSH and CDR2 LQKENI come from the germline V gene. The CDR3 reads CASSPADSKSPLHF. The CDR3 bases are TGTGCCAGCTCACCCGCGGACAGTAAGTCACCCCTCCACTTT.

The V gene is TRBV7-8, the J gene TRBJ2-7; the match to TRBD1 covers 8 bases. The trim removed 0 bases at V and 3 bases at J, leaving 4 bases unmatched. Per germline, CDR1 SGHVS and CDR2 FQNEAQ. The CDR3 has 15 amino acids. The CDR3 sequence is CASSLARQGIYEQYF. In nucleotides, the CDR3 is TGTGCCAGCAGCTTAGCCCGACAGGGGATCTACGAGCAGTACTTC. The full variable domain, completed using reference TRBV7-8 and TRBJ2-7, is GAGVSQSPRYKVAKRGQDVALRCDPISGHVSLFWYQQALGQGPEFLTYFQNEAQLDKSGLPSDRFFAERPEGSVSTLKIQRTQQEDSAVYLCASSLARQGIYEQYFGPGTRLTVT.

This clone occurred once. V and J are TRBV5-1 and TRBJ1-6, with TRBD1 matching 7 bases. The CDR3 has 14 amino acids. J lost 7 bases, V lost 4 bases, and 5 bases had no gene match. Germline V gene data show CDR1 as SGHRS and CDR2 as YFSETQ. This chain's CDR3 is CASSAGTANSPLHF. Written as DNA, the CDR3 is TGCGCCAGCAGCGCCGGGACAGCAAATTCACCCCTCCACTTT.

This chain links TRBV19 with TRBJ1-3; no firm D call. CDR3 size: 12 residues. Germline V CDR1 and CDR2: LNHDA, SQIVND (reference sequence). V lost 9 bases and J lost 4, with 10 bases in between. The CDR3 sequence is CASWRLGNTIYF. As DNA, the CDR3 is TGTGCCAGCTGGCGACTGGGAAACACCATATATTTT. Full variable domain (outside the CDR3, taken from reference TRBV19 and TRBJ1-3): DGGITQSPKYLFRKEGQNVTLSCEQNLNHDAMYWYRQDPGQGLRLIYYSQIVNDFQKGDIAEGYSVSREKKESFPLTVTSAQKNPTAFYLCASWRLGNTIYFGEGSWLTVV.

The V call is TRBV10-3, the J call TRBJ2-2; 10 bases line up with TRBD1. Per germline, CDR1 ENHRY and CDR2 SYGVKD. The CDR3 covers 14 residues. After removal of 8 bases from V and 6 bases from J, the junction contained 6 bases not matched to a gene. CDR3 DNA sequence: TGTGCCATCGGGGACAGGGGAGAGTCCGGGGAGCTGTTTTTT. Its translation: CAIGDRGESGELFF.

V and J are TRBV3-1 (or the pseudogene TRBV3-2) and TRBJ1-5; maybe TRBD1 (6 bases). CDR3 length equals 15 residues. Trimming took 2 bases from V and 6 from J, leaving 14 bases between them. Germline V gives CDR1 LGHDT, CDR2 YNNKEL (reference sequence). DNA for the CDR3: TGTGCCAGCAGCCAAAACCCCGGGACATCTCAGCCCCAGCATTTT. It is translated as CASSQNPGTSQPQHF.

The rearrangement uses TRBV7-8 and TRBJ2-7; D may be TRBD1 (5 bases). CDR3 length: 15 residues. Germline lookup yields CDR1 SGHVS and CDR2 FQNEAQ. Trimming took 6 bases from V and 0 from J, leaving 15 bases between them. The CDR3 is CASSFYSQDSYEQYF. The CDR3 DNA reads TGTGCCAGCAGTTTTTATTCACAGGACTCCTACGAGCAGTACTTC.